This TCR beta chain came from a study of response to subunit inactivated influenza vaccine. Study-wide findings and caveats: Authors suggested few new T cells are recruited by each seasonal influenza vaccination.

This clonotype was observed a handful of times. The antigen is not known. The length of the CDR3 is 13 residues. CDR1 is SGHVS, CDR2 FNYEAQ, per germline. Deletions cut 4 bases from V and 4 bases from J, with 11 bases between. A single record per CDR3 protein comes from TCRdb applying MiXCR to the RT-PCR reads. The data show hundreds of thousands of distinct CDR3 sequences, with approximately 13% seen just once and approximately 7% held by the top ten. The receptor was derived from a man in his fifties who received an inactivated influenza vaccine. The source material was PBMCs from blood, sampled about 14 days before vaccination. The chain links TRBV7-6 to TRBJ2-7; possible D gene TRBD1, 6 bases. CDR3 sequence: CASSSNQGYEQYF. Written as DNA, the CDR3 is TGTGCCAGCAGCTCGAACCAGGGGTACGAGCAGTACTTC.